Listed below are T cell receptor beta chains from one sample, sequenced in a study of CD8 T cells in ankylosing spondylitis. Via MiXCR, TCRdb re-called the 5' RACE reads, giving one row per CDR3 protein. The sample lists about 42,000 distinct CDR3 sequences; over 3.5% were seen once. Material: blood, either unsorted or a sorted T cell fraction (not recorded which). The receptors were sampled from a female donor with ankylosing spondylitis or in good health (not recorded which). CDR3s include the opening cysteine and the closing phenylalanine or tryptophan. The D gene is left open where the match is weak. Some rows mark clone size as missing; the rest say once, few, many or name a class of expanded clone.

j_gene	abundance	d_gene	v_gene	CDR3nt	CDR3aa
TRBJ1-2	large	TRBD1	TRBV9	TGTGCCAGCAGTGGAAGGGACAGGGGATTAAGGAGGAATGGCTACACCTTC	CASSGRDRGLRRNGYTF
TRBJ2-4	many	.	TRBV9	TGTGCCAGCAGCCCGACCGTAGCCAAAAACATTCAGTACTTC	CASSPTVAKNIQYF
TRBJ2-1	few	.	TRBV9	TGTGCCAGCAGCGAGACCACCGGGGGAGGTGAGCAGTTCTTC	CASSETTGGGEQFF
TRBJ1-1	many	.	TRBV9	TGTGCCAGCAGCAACCCTAGGGGGGGGGGTACTGAAGCTTTCTTT	CASSNPRGGGTEAFF
TRBJ1-2	many	.	TRBV9	TGTGCCAGCAGCGCTCAAACCGATCATCTGGGTTATGGCTACACCTTC	CASSAQTDHLGYGYTF
TRBJ1-6	many	TRBD1	TRBV23-1	TGCGCCAGCAGTCGATTGGACAGGGTGAATTCACCCCTCCACTTT	CASSRLDRVNSPLHF
TRBJ1-1	many	.	TRBV9	TGTGCCAGCAGCGCCTCAGCGAACACTGAAGCTTTCTTT	CASSASANTEAFF
TRBJ2-7	many	.	TRBV9	TGTGCCAGCAGCCCGCAGACCGAATCCTACGAGCAGTACTTC	CASSPQTESYEQYF
TRBJ2-2	many	.	TRBV9	TGTGCCAGCAGCGCCCCACCCCCGCGCGACGGTACCGGGGAGCTGTTTTTT	CASSAPPPRDGTGELFF
TRBJ2-5	many	TRBD2	TRBV9	TGTGCCAGCAGCGTAGGTGATAGCGGGGGGTTGAAGACCCAGTACTTC	CASSVGDSGGLKTQYF
TRBJ1-1	many	.	TRBV9	TGTGCCAGCAGCCTGACGGGTATGGGCACTGAAGCTTTCTTT	CASSLTGMGTEAFF
TRBJ1-6	many	.	TRBV9	TGTGCCAGCAGCCCCCGTAGGGTCGATGATTCACCCCTCCACTTT	CASSPRRVDDSPLHF
TRBJ2-5	many	.	TRBV9	TGTGCCAGCAGTCCCCGGGGGACGTTACAAGAGACCCAGTACTTC	CASSPRGTLQETQYF
TRBJ1-2	many	.	TRBV9	TGTGCCAGCAACACGGGAGTTGGTGGCTACACCTTC	CASNTGVGGYTF
TRBJ2-3	many	.	TRBV9	TGTGCCAGCAGTGCGGACCCTACAGATACGCAGTATTTT	CASSADPTDTQYF
TRBJ2-3	many	TRBD1	TRBV9	TGTGCCAGCAGCGAGACAGGGGGCATAGGCACAGATACGCAGTATTTT	CASSETGGIGTDTQYF
TRBJ1-2	medium-sized	.	TRBV9	TGTGCCAGCAGCCCGTTGTGGGGGCTGGCAGGGGTAATGGATGGCTACACCTTC	CASSPLWGLAGVMDGYTF
TRBJ1-1	many	.	TRBV21-1	TGTGCCAGGTCTACGGGAACTAACACTGAAGCTTTCTTT	CARSTGTNTEAFF
TRBJ1-1	many	TRBD1	TRBV9	TGTGCCAGCAGCTCTTGGACAGGGGTGAACACTGAAGCTTTCTTT	CASSSWTGVNTEAFF
TRBJ1-1	many	.	TRBV9	TGTGCCAGCAGCGTACAAGGGGACTCTGAAGCTTTCTTT	CASSVQGDSEAFF
TRBJ1-6	many	TRBD1	TRBV9	TGTGCCAGCAGCACATCTCAGGGGGGGTCCCTCCACTTT	CASSTSQGGSLHF
TRBJ2-5	medium-sized	TRBD1	TRBV9	TGTGCCAGCAGCGCCCTTCTAAGTTCAGGGGGCATGGAGACCCAGTACTTC	CASSALLSSGGMETQYF
TRBJ2-7	many	.	TRBV9	TGTGCCAGCAGCCCCTGGGGGGAGAAAAACGAGCAGTACTTC	CASSPWGEKNEQYF
TRBJ2-3	many	.	TRBV9	TGTGCCAGCAGCGATGGTCCAGCCGGCACAGATACGCAGTATTTT	CASSDGPAGTDTQYF
TRBJ2-1	many	.	TRBV9	TGTGCCAGCAGCGTATTTTCCTCCGTGAGCTCCTACAATGAGCAGTTCTTC	CASSVFSSVSSYNEQFF
TRBJ2-3	many	TRBD1	TRBV9	TGTGCCAGCAGCTTCTACCCGCCGGGACAGATCACAGATACGCAGTATTTT	CASSFYPPGQITDTQYF
TRBJ1-4	.	.	TRBV9	TGTGCCAGCAGCGTAGGGCCGGGACCGGCTAATGAAAAACTGTTTTTT	CASSVGPGPANEKLFF
TRBJ1-3	.	.	TRBV9	TGTGCCAGCAGCCAGACCTCTGGAAACACCATATATTTT	CASSQTSGNTIYF
TRBJ2-1	many	TRBD2	TRBV9	TGTGCCAGCAGCGTCGAGCGGGGGGCCGCCTACAATGAGCAGTTCTTC	CASSVERGAAYNEQFF
TRBJ2-2	.	.	TRBV9	TGTGCCAGCAGCGCCACCACGGTGGGCGGGGAGCTGTTTTTT	CASSATTVGGELFF
TRBJ1-2	many	TRBD1	TRBV9	TGTGCCAGCAGCGGACCGGGACAGGGGGTCGGTGGCTACACCTTC	CASSGPGQGVGGYTF
TRBJ1-2	medium-sized	.	TRBV9	TGTGCCAGCAGCGTAGCGTCCGGCCACTATGGCTACACCTTC	CASSVASGHYGYTF
TRBJ2-1	many	.	TRBV9	TGTGCCAGCAGCGTGGGGCAGACCAATGAGCAGTTCTTC	CASSVGQTNEQFF
TRBJ2-7	many	.	TRBV9	TGTGCCAGCAGCGTGGCGCCGGACAGAAGCTACGAGCAGTACTTC	CASSVAPDRSYEQYF
TRBJ1-1	many	.	TRBV9	TGTGCCAGCAGCGTAGAAGGAGGGGAAGCTTTCTTT	CASSVEGGEAFF
TRBJ1-1	many	TRBD1	TRBV9	TGTGCCAGCAGCGTAGTTCCGGGACAGCACACTGAAGCTTTCTTT	CASSVVPGQHTEAFF
TRBJ1-5	.	.	TRBV9	TGTGCCAGCAGCGTAGAATCCGCACGACAGCCCCAGCATTTT	CASSVESARQPQHF
TRBJ2-5	many	.	TRBV9	TGTGCCAGCAGCGTAGTTGGGGGCGAGCGGGAGACCCAGTACTTC	CASSVVGGERETQYF
TRBJ1-4	many	.	TRBV9	TGTGCCAGCAGCCGTACTGACAGGAATAATGAAAAACTGTTTTTT	CASSRTDRNNEKLFF
TRBJ2-2	many	.	TRBV9	TGTGCCACAACACAAGTCCCGAACACCGGGGAGCTGTTTTTT	CATTQVPNTGELFF
TRBJ2-3	many	.	TRBV9	TGTGCCAGCAGCGGGAGCTCCTGGCCAGATACGCAGTATTTT	CASSGSSWPDTQYF
TRBJ1-2	medium-sized	.	TRBV9	TGTGCCAGCAGCATTCAGCAGAGTCGCGGCTACACCTTC	CASSIQQSRGYTF
TRBJ1-4	many	.	TRBV9	TGTGCCAGCAGCGTAGGAGTGGGGAATGAAAAACTGTTTTTT	CASSVGVGNEKLFF
TRBJ1-1	many	TRBD1	TRBV9	TGTGCCAGCAGCGTACGGAGGGGGCTGGACACTGAAGCTTTCTTT	CASSVRRGLDTEAFF
TRBJ2-1	many	TRBD2	TRBV9	TGTGCCAGCAGCGAGAAACTAGCGGGGGACTATGAGCAGTTCTTC	CASSEKLAGDYEQFF
TRBJ1-1	few	TRBD1	TRBV9	TGTGCCAGCAGCGTAGGGTTACGAGACAGGGATAATGAAGCTTTCTTT	CASSVGLRDRDNEAFF
TRBJ1-5	medium-sized	TRBD1	TRBV9	TGTGCCAGCAGCCCCCAGGGGGGCGATCAGCCCCAGCATTTT	CASSPQGGDQPQHF
TRBJ2-5	many	TRBD1	TRBV9	TGTGCCAGCAGCGTAGAACAGGGGCCGGGGGAGACCCAGTACTTC	CASSVEQGPGETQYF
TRBJ2-3	many	TRBD2	TRBV9	TGTGCCAGCAGCGTACGCACTAGCGGGGGGGAAGATACGCAGTATTTT	CASSVRTSGGEDTQYF
TRBJ2-5	many	TRBD2	TRBV9	TGTGCCAGCAGCGTAGAGGGACTAGCGGGGGGCGGGGGAGAGACCCAGTACTTC	CASSVEGLAGGGGETQYF
TRBJ2-4	many	.	TRBV9	TGTGCCAGCAGCCCCGCAGGGGGGGAAAACATTCAGTACTTC	CASSPAGGENIQYF
TRBJ1-6	few	TRBD1	TRBV9	TGTGCCAGCAGCGTAGGGTCAGGGGGACCACCCCTCCACTTT	CASSVGSGGPPLHF
TRBJ1-2	.	TRBD1	TRBV9	TGTGCCAGCAGCGTAGACGGGACAGGGAGGTCGAATGGCTACACCTTC	CASSVDGTGRSNGYTF
TRBJ2-2	many	TRBD2	TRBV9	TGTGCCAGCAGCGTATTTTGGCGGGGGGCCGGAACCGGGGAGCTGTTTTTT	CASSVFWRGAGTGELFF
TRBJ1-4	many	.	TRBV9	TGTGCCAGCAGCGTAGGTGGAGGGAATGAAAAACTGTTTTTT	CASSVGGGNEKLFF
TRBJ2-1	many	TRBD2	TRBV9	TGTGCCAGCAGCGCGACGAGCGGGGGGAATTACAATGAGCAGTTCTTC	CASSATSGGNYNEQFF
TRBJ2-5	many	TRBD1	TRBV9	TGTGCCAGCAGCGCCCGGACAGGTCCCCCGAACTTC	CASSARTGPPNF
TRBJ1-1	many	TRBD1	TRBV9	TGTGCCAGCAGCGTAGAGCAGGGGGATATTGAAGCTTTCTTT	CASSVEQGDIEAFF
TRBJ2-3	many	.	TRBV9	TGTGCCAGCAGCGAGCGCACAGATACGCAGTATTTT	CASSERTDTQYF